Each of the 17 T cell receptor beta chains below was sequenced from the same sample in a study of breast tumors, draining lymph nodes, adjacent tissues. TCRdb analysed the multiplex PCR reads with MiXCR anew, one entry per CDR3 protein. The sample carries 20,000 or so distinct CDR3 sequences, roughly 43% recorded once. The source material was breast tumor tissue. These receptors originate from a female donor with breast cancer. Some clones in this sample may be carry-over from other donors' samples.

This clonotype was seen at least ten times. The gene calls are TRBV6-4 and TRBJ2-1, with TRBD2 matching over 10 bases. The V and J ends lost 6 bases and 7 bases, in that order; junction bases with no gene match: 12. This CDR3 has 16 amino acids. The germline CDR1 and CDR2 sequences are MRHNA and SNTAGT. The CDR3 protein is CASSANQAGGGNEQFF. CDR3 bases: TGTGCCAGCAGCGCCAATCAAGCGGGAGGGGGAAATGAGCAGTTCTTC.

About this clonotype itself: Relative to the germline gene, one junction end is altered; a read error may explain this. The V and J genes are TRBV7-2 and TRBJ2-2; TRBD2 is a possible D gene (6 bases). Germline CDR1 SGHTA, CDR2 FQGNSA. The CDR3 sequence is 17 residues long. The CDR3 region has the DNA TGTGCCAGCGGCCGACGCCCGCCGGGACTCAACACCGGGAAGCTGTTTTTT. Translation gives CASGRRPPGLNTGKLFF.

This clonotype was counted ten times or more. The chain uses TRBV6-1 and TRBJ1-2, with D hard to call. This CDR3 contains 10 residues. The V gene's germline CDR1 is MNHNS and CDR2 SASEGT. V lost 10 bases and J lost 3, with 6 bases in between. The CDR3 protein is CATGDYGYTF. CDR3 in DNA: TGTGCCACGGGAGACTATGGCTACACCTTC.

Many counts were recorded for this clonotype. The chain links TRBV5-4 to TRBJ2-1; 9 nucleotides line up with TRBD2. The V gene's germline CDR1 is SGHNT and CDR2 YYREEE (reference sequence). CDR3 size: 14 residues. Germline trimming cut 3 bases from V and 3 bases from J; bases unmatched to any gene: 1. For the CDR3, the DNA is TGTGCCAGCAGCTCGCGGGAGGGCTACAATGAGCAGTTCTTC. Its protein is CASSSREGYNEQFF.

A few counts support this clonotype. The chain is built from TRBV25-1 and TRBJ2-1; D is uncertain. The CDR3 has 11 amino acids. In germline, CDR1 is MGHDK, CDR2 SYGVNS. Trimming left V 8 bases short and J 1 base short, with 3 bases between. CDR3 residues: CASGSYNEQFF. The CDR3 nucleotides are TGTGCCAGCGGATCCTACAATGAGCAGTTCTTC.

This clonotype was picked up many times. The chain combines TRBV6-1 with TRBJ2-7; D gene ambiguous. The germline V and J ends were trimmed by 4 bases and 5 bases, with 9 bases remaining between them. The CDR3 totals 12 residues. In germline, CDR1 is MNHNS, CDR2 SASEGT. The CDR3 is CASSVTSHEQYF. DNA of the CDR3: TGTGCCAGCAGTGTAACTTCCCACGAGCAGTACTTC.

This chain connects TRBV5-1 to TRBJ1-3; 7 bases fit TRBD1. The J segment lost 9 bases and the V segment lost 0 bases, leaving 3 bases of the junction unmatched. CDR3 length equals 13 residues. The V gene's germline CDR1 is SGHRS and CDR2 YFSETQ. The CDR3 sequence is CASSLDRDSTIYF. CDR3 nucleotide sequence: TGCGCCAGCAGCTTGGACAGGGACAGCACCATATATTTT.

A note on this clonotype: One end of the junction varies from germline; a read error may be responsible. V and J are TRBV11-3 and TRBJ2-7, with D possibly being TRBD1 or TRBD2 (5 bases each). CDR3 length: 14 residues. CDR1 is SGHNT and CDR2 is YENEEA in the germline V gene. The CDR3 region has the DNA TGTGCCTGCAGCTTAGAGGGGTCGTTCTACGAGCAATACTTC. Amino acids: CACSLEGSFYEQYF.

This clonotype was counted a few times. The gene calls are TRBV7-9 and TRBJ2-3; TRBD2 agrees at 9 bases. Losses at the gene ends were 6 bases for V and 0 bases for J; bases not matched to a gene: 10. Germline V gene sequence: CDR1 SEHNR, CDR2 FQNEAQ (reference sequence). The CDR3 runs 17 residues. CDR3 DNA: TGTGCCAGCAGTCCAGGCCGACTAGCGGCTAGCACAGATACGCAGTATTTT. It specifies CASSPGRLAASTDTQYF. Complete variable domain (other parts from reference TRBV7-9 and TRBJ2-3): DTGVSQNPRHKITKRGQNVTFRCDPISEHNRLYWYRQTLGQGPEFLTYFQNEAQLEKSRLLSDRFSAERPKGSFSTLEIQRTEQGDSAMYLCASSPGRLAASTDTQYFGPGTRLTVL.

This clonotype occurred many times. A single base separates this from a much larger clone, so it may be a read error. The chain has TRBV11-2 and TRBJ2-4, with 7 bases fitting TRBD1. V shed 5 bases, J shed 0 bases, and the junction held 10 bases outside the gene matches. The CDR3 has 17 amino acids. Germline loops: CDR1 SGHAT, CDR2 FQNNGV. CDR3 residues: CASSVHTGALAKNIQYF. As DNA, the CDR3 is TGTGCCAGCAGCGTACATACAGGGGCACTAGCCAAAAACATTCAGTACTTC.

In its sample, this clonotype was seen many times. The chain couples TRBV7-2 to TRBJ2-3; 7 bases map to TRBD2. Germline V gene sequence: CDR1 SGHTA, CDR2 FQGNSA. The CDR3 has 16 residues. Trimming removed 3 bases from V and 1 base from J; junction bases left unmatched: 7. This CDR3 reads CASSFSVAGGTDTQYF. The CDR3 DNA reads TGTGCCAGCAGCTTCTCGGTTGCGGGGGGCACAGATACGCAGTATTTT.

This clonotype has just a few counts. The chain links TRBV19 to TRBJ1-1, with D unclear. The CDR3 loop spans 11 amino acids. Trimming removed 5 bases from V and 5 bases from J, with 6 bases in between. Germline V gives CDR1 LNHDA, CDR2 SQIVND (reference sequence). The CDR3 coding sequence is TGTGCCAGTAGTGAGTGGACTGAAGCTTTCTTT. Residues: CASSEWTEAFF. The full variable domain, with the rest looked up from reference TRBV19 and TRBJ1-1, is DGGITQSPKYLFRKEGQNVTLSCEQNLNHDAMYWYRQDPGQGLRLIYYSQIVNDFQKGDIAEGYSVSREKKESFPLTVTSAQKNPTAFYLCASSEWTEAFFGQGTRLTVV.

This clonotype was observed at least ten times. This chain links TRBV20-1 with TRBJ2-2, with TRBD2 identical over 12 bases. The CDR3 covers 13 residues. Germline V gene sequence: CDR1 DFQATT, CDR2 SNEGSKA (reference sequence). V was pared by 5 bases and J by 6 bases, with 1 base of the junction left unmatched. CDR3 sequence: CSARTSGAGELFF. CDR3 DNA: TGCAGTGCTCGGACTAGCGGGGCCGGGGAGCTGTTTTTT.

V gene TRBV20-1 combines with J gene TRBJ1-5, with D hard to call. Germline assignment: CDR1 DFQATT and CDR2 SNEGSKA (reference sequence). The CDR3 is made up of 9 amino acids. Trimming cost V 6 bases and J 14 bases, with 11 bases left between them. CDR3 sequence reads: CSAWAYEHF. CDR3 nucleotide sequence: TGCAGTGCCTGGGCCTACGAGCATTTT.

Here the CDR3 reads CATSIGTGKTYEQYF. In DNA, the CDR3 is TGTGCCACCAGTATAGGGACAGGGAAAACCTACGAGCAGTACTTC. This chain uses TRBV24-1 with TRBJ2-7; 9 bases match TRBD1. Germline-derived CDR1 and CDR2 are KGHDR and SFDVKD. The CDR3 is made up of 15 amino acids. With 6 bases clipped from V and 2 bases from J, the junction kept 7 bases outside the gene matches.

Sample share makes this clonotype medium-sized. The rearrangement uses TRBV19 and TRBJ2-7; no firm D call. The CDR3 sequence is 14 residues long. Trimming removed 3 bases from V and 2 bases from J, with 11 bases in between. The germline CDR1 and CDR2 sequences are LNHDA and SQIVND (reference sequence). For the CDR3, the DNA is TGTGCCAGTAGTATCTCGGGCGGACCCTACGAGCAGTACTTC. The encoded protein is CASSISGGPYEQYF.

This clonotype has at least ten counts. Here the CDR3 DNA reads TGTGCCAGCAGCCCTGGACAGGGGCAAGAGACCCAGTACTTC. It encodes CASSPGQGQETQYF. This chain connects TRBV2 to TRBJ2-5; 9 bases map to TRBD1. The CDR3 is 14 amino acids. V lost 6 bases to trimming and J lost 2 bases; unmatched junction nucleotides: 4. The germline V gene has CDR1 SNHLY and CDR2 FYNNEI.